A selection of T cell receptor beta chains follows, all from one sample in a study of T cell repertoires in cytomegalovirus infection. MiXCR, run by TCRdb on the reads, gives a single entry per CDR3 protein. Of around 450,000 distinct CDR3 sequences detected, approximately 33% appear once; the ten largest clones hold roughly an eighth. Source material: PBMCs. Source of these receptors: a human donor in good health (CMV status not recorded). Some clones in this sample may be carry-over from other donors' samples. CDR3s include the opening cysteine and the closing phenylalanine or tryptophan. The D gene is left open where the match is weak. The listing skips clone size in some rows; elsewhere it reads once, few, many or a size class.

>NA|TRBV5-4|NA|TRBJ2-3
TGTGCCAGCAGCTTGGGGACAGCGATTCCTAGCACAGATACGCAGTATTTT
CASSLGTAIPSTDTQYF
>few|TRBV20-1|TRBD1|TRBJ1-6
TGCAGTGCTCAGGGGGACAGCGGAACGAGGGCACCCCTCCACTTT
CSAQGDSGTRAPLHF
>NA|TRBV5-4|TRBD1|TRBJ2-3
TGTGCCAGCAGCTTGGGGGGACAGGGGGCGACAGATACGCAGTATTTT
CASSLGGQGATDTQYF
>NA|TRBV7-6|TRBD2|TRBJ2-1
TGTGCCAGCAGCTGGAGCGGGGGCTACAATGAGCAGTTATTC
CASSWSGGYNEQLF
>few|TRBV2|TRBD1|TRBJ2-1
TGTGCCAGCAGCAGACGACAGGGTGATGGATTCTTC
CASSRRQGDGFF
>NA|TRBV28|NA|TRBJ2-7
TGTGCCACGACCGAGGGCTCGGACTACGAGCAGTACTTC
CATTEGSDYEQYF
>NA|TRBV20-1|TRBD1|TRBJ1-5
TGCAGTGCGATCGGGACAGGGGCGAGGCAGCCCCAGCATTTT
CSAIGTGARQPQHF
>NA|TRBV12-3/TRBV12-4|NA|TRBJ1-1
TGTGCCAGCAGTTTAGGTGACGGTATAACTGAAGCTTTCTTT
CASSLGDGITEAFF
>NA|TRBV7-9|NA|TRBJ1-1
TGTGCCAGCATCCCCCTTTCGGGGGAGACCAATGCCGCTGAAGCTTTCTTT
CASIPLSGETNAAEAFF
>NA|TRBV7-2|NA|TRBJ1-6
TGTGCCAGCAGACCAGACAGTCTGGTTAATTCACCCCTCCACTTT
CASRPDSLVNSPLHF
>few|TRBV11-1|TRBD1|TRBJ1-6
TGTGCCAGCAGCACCGGGACAGGGGGCGGCTCACCCCTCCACTTT
CASSTGTGGGSPLHF
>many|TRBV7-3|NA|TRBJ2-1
TGTGCCAGCAGCTTAACGGGGGATTCCGTCGAGCAGTTCTTC
CASSLTGDSVEQFF
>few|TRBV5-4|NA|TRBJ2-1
TGTGCCAGCACCAACCGGGAGACGGATCCTTACAATGAGCAGTTCTTC
CASTNRETDPYNEQFF
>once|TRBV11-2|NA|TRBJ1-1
TGTGACAGCAGCCCAGGGGTAGACACTGAAGCTTTCTTT
CDSSPGVDTEAFF
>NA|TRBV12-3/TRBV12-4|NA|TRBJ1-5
TGTGCCAGCAGTTTAGGAGCGGGGAGCAATCAGCCCCAGCATTTT
CASSLGAGSNQPQHF
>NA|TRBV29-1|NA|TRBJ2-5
TGCAGCGTTGAAGAGGCTGCCCACCAAGAGACCCAGTACTTC
CSVEEAAHQETQYF
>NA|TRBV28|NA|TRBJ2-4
TGTGCCAGCAGTTTATGGTTGCAGGGCGCCAAAAACATTCAGTACTTC
CASSLWLQGAKNIQYF
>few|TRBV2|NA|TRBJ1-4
TGTGCCAGCAGTGCGTCGGGACTTGGGGAAAAACTGTTTTTT
CASSASGLGEKLFF
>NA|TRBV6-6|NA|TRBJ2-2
TGTGCCAGCACCAGGGTTCGGGTCGGGGAGCTGTTTTTT
CASTRVRVGELFF
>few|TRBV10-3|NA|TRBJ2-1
TGTGCCATCAGTGCCACCGGGGGATCGCAAGACTTC
CAISATGGSQDF
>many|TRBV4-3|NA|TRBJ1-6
TGCGCCAGCAGCCATACCCCAGGGGCTAATTCACCCCTCCACTTT
CASSHTPGANSPLHF